The TCR beta chain under discussion was sequenced for a study of blood T cell repertoires in COVID-19. Overall study: Acute and convalescent COVID-19 samples came from the United States, Italy and Spain. T cells, B-cell-depleted T cells, or PBMCs provided the cDNA or gDNA that served as material.

How the authors handled the data: The assay estimated nucleated cells by amplifying reference gene primers. Assay used: immunoSEQ multiplex PCR; TCRdb lists only in-frame clones, some missing. From that table come the V and J calls and clone size; the DNA was used to work out D and trimming. The profile covers about 97,000 clones, with about 86% appearing a single time and just over 15% taken by the ten largest. This sequence originates from a human donor in a cohort sampled during active COVID-19. Sequencing was carried out using peripheral blood.

The CDR3 protein is CAWSVMIGLAREQFF. CDR3 DNA: TGTGCCTGGAGTGTAATGATTGGACTAGCACGGGAGCAGTTCTTC. The rearrangement uses TRBV30 and TRBJ2-1; 8 nucleotides line up with TRBD2. V was pared by 0 bases and J by 10 bases, with 11 bases of the junction left unmatched. Per germline, CDR1 GTSNPN and CDR2 SVGIG (reference sequence). The CDR3 consists of 15 residues.